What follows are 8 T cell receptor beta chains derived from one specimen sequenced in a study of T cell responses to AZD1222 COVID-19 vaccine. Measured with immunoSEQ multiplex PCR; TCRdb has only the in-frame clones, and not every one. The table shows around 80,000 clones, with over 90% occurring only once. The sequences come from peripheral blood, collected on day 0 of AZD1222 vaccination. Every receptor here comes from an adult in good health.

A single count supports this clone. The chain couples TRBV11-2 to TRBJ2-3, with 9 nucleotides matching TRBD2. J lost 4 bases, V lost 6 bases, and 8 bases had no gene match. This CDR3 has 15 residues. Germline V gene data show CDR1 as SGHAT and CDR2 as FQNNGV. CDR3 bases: TGTGCCAGCAGGCTCTTGCGGGGGGGTCCAGATACGCAGTATTTT. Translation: CASRLLRGGPDTQYF.

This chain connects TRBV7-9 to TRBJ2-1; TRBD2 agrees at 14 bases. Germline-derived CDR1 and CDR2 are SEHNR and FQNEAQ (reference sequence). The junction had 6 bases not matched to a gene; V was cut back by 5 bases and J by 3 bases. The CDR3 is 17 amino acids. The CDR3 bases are TGTGCCAGCAGCCCGGGACTAGCGGGGGTTTACTACAATGAGCAGTTCTTC. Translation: CASSPGLAGVYYNEQFF. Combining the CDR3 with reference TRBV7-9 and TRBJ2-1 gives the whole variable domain DTGVSQNPRHKITKRGQNVTFRCDPISEHNRLYWYRQTLGQGPEFLTYFQNEAQLEKSRLLSDRFSAERPKGSFSTLEIQRTEQGDSAMYLCASSPGLAGVYYNEQFFGPGTRLTVL.

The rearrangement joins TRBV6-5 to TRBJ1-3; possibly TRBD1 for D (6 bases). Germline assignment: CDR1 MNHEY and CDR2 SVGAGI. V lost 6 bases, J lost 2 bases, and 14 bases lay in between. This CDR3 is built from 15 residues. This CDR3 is CASRLTTGPGNTIYF. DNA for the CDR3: TGTGCCAGCAGGCTTACCACAGGGCCTGGAAACACCATATATTTT.

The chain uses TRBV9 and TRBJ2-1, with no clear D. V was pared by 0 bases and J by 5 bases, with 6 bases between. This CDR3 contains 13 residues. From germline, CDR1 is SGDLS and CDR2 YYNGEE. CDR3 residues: CASSVELNNEQFF. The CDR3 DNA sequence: TGTGCCAGCAGCGTAGAGCTCAACAATGAGCAGTTCTTC.

CDR3 sequence reads: CASSTSPGLASGELFF. CDR3 in DNA: TGTGCCAGCAGCACCTCGCCGGGACTAGCGTCCGGGGAGCTGTTTTTT. V usage is TRBV9 and J usage is TRBJ2-2, with 10 nucleotides matching TRBD2. The CDR3 covers 16 residues. With 4 bases clipped from V and 6 bases from J, the junction kept 9 bases outside the gene matches. CDR1 is SGDLS and CDR2 is YYNGEE in the germline V gene.

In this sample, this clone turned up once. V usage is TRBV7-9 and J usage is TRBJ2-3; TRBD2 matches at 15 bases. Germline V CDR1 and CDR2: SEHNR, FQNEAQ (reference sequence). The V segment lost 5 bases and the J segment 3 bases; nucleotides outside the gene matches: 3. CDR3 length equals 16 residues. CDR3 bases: TGTGCCAGCAGCCCGGGGACTAGCGGGGGGACAGATACGCAGTATTTT. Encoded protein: CASSPGTSGGTDTQYF.

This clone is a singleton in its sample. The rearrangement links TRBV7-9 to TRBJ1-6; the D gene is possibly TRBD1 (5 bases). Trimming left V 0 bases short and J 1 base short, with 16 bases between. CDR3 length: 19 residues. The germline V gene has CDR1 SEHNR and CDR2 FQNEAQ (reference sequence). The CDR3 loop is CASSLAPRGPESYNSPLHF. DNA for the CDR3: TGTGCCAGCAGCTTAGCGCCTAGGGGACCAGAATCCTATAATTCACCCCTCCACTTT.

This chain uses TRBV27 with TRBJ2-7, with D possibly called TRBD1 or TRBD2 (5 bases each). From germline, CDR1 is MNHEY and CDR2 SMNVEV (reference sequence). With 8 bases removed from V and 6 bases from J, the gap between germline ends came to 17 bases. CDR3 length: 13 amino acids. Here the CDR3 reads CASGKRQRGEQYF. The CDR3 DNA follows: TGTGCCAGCGGCAAGCGACAGAGGGGCGAGCAGTACTTC.